This T cell receptor (beta chain) was sequenced in a study of shared clonotypes between healthy human individuals. Clones were sequenced by immunoSEQ multiplex PCR, and TCRdb holds only the in-frame ones, with some missing. The profile covers 550,000 to 700,000 clones, with more than 70% appearing a single time and around 1.8% taken by the ten largest. The CDR3 totals 15 residues. The authors divided CD4+ cells into CD45RA+ naive and CD45RA-negative memory subsets. Sequencing was performed on memory CD4+ T cells sorted from blood. Subset in this sample: CD45RA-negative fraction. This TCR was recovered from a young woman in good health. The chain joins TRBV21-1 to TRBJ2-5; the table's D call of TRBD2 was not tested on the DNA. TRBV21-1 has pseudogene status. In nucleotides, the CDR3 is TGTGCCAGCAGCAACCCCGGTCGCGGGGGAGAGACCCAGTACTTC. Amino acids: CASSNPGRGGETQYF.